Following are 5 T cell receptor beta chains from one sample sequenced in a study of graft-versus-host responses after intestinal transplantation. The table came from immunoSEQ multiplex PCR; TCRdb's copy has only in-frame clones and leaves some out. In the table there are tens of thousands of clones, less than 85% of which are singletons. These receptors have no known antigen. The sample was unstimulated CD4+ T cells sorted from spleen or lymph node cells, taken before transplant. These receptors were obtained from a human donor who was the organ donor for an intestinal transplant.

This chain joins TRBV4-3 and TRBJ2-3, with no clear D. The CDR3 contains 13 residues. Germline assignment: CDR1 LGHNA and CDR2 YSLEER. Between the trimmed V and J ends, which lost 5 bases and 2 bases, there was a span of 8 bases. CDR3 loop: CASSARVTDTQYF. The CDR3 DNA reads as TGCGCCAGCAGCGCCCGGGTCACAGATACGCAGTATTTT.

V gene TRBV6-5 combines with J gene TRBJ2-5; maybe TRBD1 (6 bases). The V gene's germline CDR1 is MNHEY and CDR2 SVGAGI. CDR3 size: 14 residues. Trimming removed 2 bases at V and 3 bases at J, with 10 bases between. The CDR3 nucleotides read TGTGCCAGCAGTTACAGGACAGCGGAAGAGACCCAGTACTTC. It codes for CASSYRTAEETQYF.

The V call is TRBV2, the J call TRBJ1-5; 9 positions match TRBD1. V lost 4 bases to trimming and J lost 7 bases; unmatched junction nucleotides: 2. The CDR3 runs 13 residues. CDR1 is SNHLY and CDR2 is FYNNEI in the germline V gene. CDR3 nucleotide sequence: TGTGCCAGCAGTGGGACAGGGGTGCAGCCCCAGCATTTT. Encoded protein: CASSGTGVQPQHF.

The V and J genes are TRBV25-1 and TRBJ2-6; unclear D gene. Germline lookup yields CDR1 MGHDK and CDR2 SYGVNS. The V end lost 3 bases, the J end lost 1 base, and 4 bases lay between the germline ends. The CDR3 contains 14 residues. CDR3 loop: CASSELSGANVLTF. In nucleotides, the CDR3 is TGTGCCAGCAGTGAGCTATCTGGGGCCAACGTCCTGACTTTC.

This chain connects TRBV23-1 to TRBJ1-2; D gene ambiguous. TRBV23-1 is identified as an open reading frame with a role that is uncertain. The germline V and J ends were trimmed by 5 bases and 9 bases, with 22 bases remaining between them. CDR3 length: 15 residues. As DNA, the CDR3 is TGCGCCAGCAGTTCGAGGGCCACCCGCACTTTGAGCTACACCTTC. Translation: CASSSRATRTLSYTF.